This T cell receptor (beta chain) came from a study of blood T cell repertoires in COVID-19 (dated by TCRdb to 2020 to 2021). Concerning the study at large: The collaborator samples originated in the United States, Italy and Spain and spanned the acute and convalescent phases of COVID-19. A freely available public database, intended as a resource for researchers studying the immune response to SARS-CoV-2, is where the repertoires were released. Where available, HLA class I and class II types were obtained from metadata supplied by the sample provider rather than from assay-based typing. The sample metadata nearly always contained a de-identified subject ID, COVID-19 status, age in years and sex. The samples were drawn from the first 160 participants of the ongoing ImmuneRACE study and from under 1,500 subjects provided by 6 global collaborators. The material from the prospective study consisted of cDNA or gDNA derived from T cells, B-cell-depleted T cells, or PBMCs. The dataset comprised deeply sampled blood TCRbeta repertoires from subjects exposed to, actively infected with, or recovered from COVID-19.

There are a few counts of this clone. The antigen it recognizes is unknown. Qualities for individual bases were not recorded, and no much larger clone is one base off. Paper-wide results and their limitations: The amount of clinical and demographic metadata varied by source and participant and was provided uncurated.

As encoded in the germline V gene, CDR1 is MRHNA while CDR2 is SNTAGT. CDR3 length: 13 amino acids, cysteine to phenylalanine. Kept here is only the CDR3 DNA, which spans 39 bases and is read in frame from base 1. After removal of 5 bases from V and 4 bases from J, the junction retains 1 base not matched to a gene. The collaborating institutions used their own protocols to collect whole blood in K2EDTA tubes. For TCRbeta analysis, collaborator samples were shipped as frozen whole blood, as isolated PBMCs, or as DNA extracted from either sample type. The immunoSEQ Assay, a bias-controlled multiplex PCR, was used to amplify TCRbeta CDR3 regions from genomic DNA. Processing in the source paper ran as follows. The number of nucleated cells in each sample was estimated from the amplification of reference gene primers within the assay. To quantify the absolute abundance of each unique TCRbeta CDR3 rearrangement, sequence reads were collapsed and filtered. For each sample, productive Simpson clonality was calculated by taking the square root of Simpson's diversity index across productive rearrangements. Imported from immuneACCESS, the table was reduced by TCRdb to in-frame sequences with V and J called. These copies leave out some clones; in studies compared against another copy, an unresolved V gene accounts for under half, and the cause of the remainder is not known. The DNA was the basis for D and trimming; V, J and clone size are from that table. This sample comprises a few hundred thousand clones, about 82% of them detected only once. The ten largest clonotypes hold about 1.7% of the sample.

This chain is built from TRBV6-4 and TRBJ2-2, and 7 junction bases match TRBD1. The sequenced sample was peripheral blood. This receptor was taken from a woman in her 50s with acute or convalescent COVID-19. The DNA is TGTGCCAGCAGTCGACAGGGCACCGGGGAGCTGTTTTTT. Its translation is CASSRQGTGELFF.